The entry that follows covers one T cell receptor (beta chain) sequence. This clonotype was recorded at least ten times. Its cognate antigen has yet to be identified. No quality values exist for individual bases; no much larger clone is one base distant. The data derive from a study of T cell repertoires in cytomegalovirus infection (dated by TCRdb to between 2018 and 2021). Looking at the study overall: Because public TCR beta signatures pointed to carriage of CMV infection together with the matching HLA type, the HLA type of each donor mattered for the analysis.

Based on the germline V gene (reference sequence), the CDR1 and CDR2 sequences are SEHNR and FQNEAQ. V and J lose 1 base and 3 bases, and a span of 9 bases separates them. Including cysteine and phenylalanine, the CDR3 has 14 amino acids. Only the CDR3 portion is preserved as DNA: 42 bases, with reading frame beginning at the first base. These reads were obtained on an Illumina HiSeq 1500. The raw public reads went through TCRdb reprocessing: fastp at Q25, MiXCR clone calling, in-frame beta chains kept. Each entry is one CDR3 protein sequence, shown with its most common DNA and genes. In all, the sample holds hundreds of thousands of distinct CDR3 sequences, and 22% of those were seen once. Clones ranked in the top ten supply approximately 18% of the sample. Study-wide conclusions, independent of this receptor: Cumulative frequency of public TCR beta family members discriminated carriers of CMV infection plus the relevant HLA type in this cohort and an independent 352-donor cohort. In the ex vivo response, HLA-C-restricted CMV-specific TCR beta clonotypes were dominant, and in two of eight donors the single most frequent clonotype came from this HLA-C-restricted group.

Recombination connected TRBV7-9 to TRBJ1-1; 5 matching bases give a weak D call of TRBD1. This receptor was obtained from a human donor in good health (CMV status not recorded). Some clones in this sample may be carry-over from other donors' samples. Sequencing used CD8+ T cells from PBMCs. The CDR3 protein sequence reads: CASSLGRADTEAFF. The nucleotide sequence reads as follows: TGTGCCAGCAGCTTAGGCAGGGCCGACACTGAAGCTTTCTTT.